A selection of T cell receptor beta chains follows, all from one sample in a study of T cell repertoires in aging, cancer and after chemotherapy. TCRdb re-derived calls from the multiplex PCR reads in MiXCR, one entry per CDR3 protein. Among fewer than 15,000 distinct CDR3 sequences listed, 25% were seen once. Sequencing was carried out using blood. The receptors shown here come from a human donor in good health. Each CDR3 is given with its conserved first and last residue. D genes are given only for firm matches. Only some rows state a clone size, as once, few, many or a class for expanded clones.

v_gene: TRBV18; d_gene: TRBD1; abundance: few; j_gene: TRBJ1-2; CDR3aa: CASSPPSDRVLGGNYGYTF; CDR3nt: TGTGCCAGCTCACCACCCTCCGACAGGGTCCTAGGGGGCAACTATGGCTACACCTTC
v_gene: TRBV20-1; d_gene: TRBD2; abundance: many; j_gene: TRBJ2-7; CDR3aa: CSARLGLAGDYEQYF; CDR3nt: TGCAGTGCTAGATTGGGACTAGCGGGGGACTACGAGCAGTACTTC
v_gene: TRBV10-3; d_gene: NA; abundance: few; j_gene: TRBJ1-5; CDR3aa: CAISESEIRNQPQHF; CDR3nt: TGTGCCATCAGTGAGTCCGAGATTCGCAATCAGCCCCAGCATTTT
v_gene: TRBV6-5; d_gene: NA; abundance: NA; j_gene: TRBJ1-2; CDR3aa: CASIIVAREGGGYTF; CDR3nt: TGTGCCAGCATTATAGTAGCCCGGGAGGGAGGTGGCTACACCTTC
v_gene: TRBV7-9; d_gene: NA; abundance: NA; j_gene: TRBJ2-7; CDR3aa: CASGDRNYEQYF; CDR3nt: TGTGCCAGCGGGGACCGAAACTACGAGCAGTACTTC
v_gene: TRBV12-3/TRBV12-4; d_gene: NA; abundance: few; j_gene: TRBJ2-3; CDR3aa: CASSLRTRKSTDTQYF; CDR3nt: TGTGCCAGCAGTTTAAGGACGAGGAAGAGCACAGATACGCAGTATTTT
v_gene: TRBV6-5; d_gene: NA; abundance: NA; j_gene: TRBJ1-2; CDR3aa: CASSYGGESALYGYTF; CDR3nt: TGTGCCAGCAGTTACGGGGGAGAGTCGGCCCTCTATGGCTACACCTTC
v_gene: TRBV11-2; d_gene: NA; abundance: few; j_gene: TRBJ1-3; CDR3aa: CASSLGGLRNTIYF; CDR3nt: TGTGCCAGCAGCTTAGGGGGCCTAAGAAACACCATATATTTT
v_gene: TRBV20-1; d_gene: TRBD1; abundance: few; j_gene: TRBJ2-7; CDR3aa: CSANFGTGLSYEQYF; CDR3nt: TGCAGTGCTAATTTCGGGACAGGGCTTTCCTACGAGCAGTACTTC
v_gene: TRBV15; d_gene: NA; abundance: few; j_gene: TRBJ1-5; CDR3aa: CATSRDPGPGQPQHF; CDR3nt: TGTGCCACCAGCAGAGATCCAGGGCCGGGTCAGCCCCAGCATTTT
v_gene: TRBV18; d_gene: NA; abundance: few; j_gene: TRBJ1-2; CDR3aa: CASSPGSSPNYGYTF; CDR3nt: TGTGCCAGCTCACCGGGCTCATCTCCTAACTATGGCTACACCTTC
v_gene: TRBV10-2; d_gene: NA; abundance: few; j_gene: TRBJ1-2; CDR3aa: CASSESSANYGYTF; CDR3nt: TGCGCCAGCAGTGAGTCAAGCGCTAACTATGGCTACACCTTC
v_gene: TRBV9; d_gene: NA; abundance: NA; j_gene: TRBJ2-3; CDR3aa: CASSVASVNADTQYF; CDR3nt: TGTGCCAGCAGCGTAGCCAGCGTCAACGCGGATACGCAGTATTTT
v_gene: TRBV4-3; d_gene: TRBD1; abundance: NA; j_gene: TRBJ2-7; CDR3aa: CASSLRTGRYEQYF; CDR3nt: TGCGCCAGCAGCTTGAGGACAGGGCGCTACGAGCAGTACTTC
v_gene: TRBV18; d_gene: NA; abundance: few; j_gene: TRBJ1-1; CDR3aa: CASSSRAVPEAFF; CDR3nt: TGTGCCAGCTCATCTCGAGCAGTTCCTGAAGCTTTCTTT
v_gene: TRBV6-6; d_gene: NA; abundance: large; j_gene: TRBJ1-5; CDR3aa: CASSYGEPQHF; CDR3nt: TGTGCCAGCAGTTACGGGGAGCCCCAGCATTTT
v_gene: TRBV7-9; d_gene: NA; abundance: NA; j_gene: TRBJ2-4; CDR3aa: CASSLALFQGLAKNIQYF; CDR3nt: TGTGCCAGCAGCTTAGCGTTGTTCCAGGGCTTAGCCAAAAACATTCAGTACTTC
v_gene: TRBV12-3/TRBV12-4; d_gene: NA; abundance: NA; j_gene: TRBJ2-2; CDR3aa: CASSLGGVGELFF; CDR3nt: TGTGCCAGCAGTTTGGGCGGGGTAGGGGAGCTGTTTTTT